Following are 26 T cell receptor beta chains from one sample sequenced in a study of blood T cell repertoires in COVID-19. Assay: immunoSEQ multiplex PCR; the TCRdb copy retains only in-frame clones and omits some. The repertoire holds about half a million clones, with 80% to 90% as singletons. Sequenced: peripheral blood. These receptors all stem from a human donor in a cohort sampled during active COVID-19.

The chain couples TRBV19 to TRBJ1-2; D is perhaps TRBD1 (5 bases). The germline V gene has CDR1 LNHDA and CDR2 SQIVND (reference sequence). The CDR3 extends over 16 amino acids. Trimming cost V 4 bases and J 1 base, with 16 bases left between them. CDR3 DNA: TGTGCCAGTAGTACCTCGGACACCTTCTTTAACTATGGCTACACCTTC. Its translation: CASSTSDTFFNYGYTF.

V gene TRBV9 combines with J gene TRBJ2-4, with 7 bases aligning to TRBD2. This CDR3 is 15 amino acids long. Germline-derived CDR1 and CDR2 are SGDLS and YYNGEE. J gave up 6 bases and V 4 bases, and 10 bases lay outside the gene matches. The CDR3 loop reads CASSRGGLVLNIQYF. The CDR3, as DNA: TGTGCCAGCAGCCGCGGGGGACTGGTACTAAACATTCAGTACTTC.

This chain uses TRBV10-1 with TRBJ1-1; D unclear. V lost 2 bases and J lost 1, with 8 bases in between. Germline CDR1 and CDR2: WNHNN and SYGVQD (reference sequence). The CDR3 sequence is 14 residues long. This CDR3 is CASSEAGRNTEAFF. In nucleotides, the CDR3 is TGCGCCAGCAGTGAGGCTGGCAGGAACACTGAAGCTTTCTTT.

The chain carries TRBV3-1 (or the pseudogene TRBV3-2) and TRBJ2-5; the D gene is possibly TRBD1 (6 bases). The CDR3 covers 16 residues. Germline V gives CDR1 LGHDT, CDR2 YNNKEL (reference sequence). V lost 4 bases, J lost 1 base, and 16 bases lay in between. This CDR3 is CASSRRWAQGQETQYF. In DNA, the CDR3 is TGTGCCAGCAGCCGACGCTGGGCACAGGGCCAAGAGACCCAGTACTTC.

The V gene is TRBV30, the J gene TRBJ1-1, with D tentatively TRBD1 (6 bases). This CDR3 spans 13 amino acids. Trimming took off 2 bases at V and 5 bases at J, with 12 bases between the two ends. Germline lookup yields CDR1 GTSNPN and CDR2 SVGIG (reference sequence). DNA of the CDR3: TGTGCCTGGAGTCCGAGGGGGTGGACTGAAGCTTTCTTT. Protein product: CAWSPRGWTEAFF.

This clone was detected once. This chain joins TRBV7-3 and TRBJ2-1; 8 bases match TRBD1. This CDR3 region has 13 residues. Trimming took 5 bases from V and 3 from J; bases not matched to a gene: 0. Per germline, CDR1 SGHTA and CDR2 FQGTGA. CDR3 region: CASSGQGYNEQFF. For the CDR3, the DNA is TGTGCCAGCAGCGGACAGGGCTACAATGAGCAGTTCTTC.

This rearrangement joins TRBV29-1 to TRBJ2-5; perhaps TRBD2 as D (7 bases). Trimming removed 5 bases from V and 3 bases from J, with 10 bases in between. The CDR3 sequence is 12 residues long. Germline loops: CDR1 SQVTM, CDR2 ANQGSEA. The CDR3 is CSVRGGEETQYF. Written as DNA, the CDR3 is TGCAGCGTTCGAGGGGGGGAAGAGACCCAGTACTTC.

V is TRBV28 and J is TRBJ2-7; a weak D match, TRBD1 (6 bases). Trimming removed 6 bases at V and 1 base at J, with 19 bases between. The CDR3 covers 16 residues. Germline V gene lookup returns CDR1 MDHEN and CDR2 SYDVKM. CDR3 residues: CASSLPPGQRSYEQYF. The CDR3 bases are TGTGCCAGCAGCTTGCCCCCGGGACAACGATCCTACGAGCAGTACTTC.

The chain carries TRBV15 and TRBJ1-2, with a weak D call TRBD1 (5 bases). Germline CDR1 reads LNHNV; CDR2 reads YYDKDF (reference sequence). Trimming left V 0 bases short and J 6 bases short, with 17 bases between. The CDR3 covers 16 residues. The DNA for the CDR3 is TGTGCCACCAGCAGAGAGACAGTTCAGGGAGGAAATGGCTACACCTTC. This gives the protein CATSRETVQGGNGYTF. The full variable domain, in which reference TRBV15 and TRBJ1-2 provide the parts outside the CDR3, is DAMVIQNPRYQVTQFGKPVTLSCSQTLNHNVMYWYQQKSSQAPKLLFHYYDKDFNNEADTPDNFQSRRPNTSFCFLDIRSPGLGDTAMYLCATSRETVQGGNGYTFGSGTRLTVV.

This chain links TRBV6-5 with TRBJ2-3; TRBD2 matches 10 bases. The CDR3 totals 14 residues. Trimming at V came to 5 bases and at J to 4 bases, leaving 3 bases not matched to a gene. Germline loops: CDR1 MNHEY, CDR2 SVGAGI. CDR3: CASSTGTSADTQYF. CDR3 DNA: TGTGCCAGCAGTACCGGGACTAGCGCAGATACGCAGTATTTT.

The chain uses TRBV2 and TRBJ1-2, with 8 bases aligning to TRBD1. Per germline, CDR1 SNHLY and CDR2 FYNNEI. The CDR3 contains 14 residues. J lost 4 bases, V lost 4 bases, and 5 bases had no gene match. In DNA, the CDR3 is TGTGCCAGCAGTGCCGAGGACAGGGTCTATGGCTACACCTTC. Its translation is CASSAEDRVYGYTF.

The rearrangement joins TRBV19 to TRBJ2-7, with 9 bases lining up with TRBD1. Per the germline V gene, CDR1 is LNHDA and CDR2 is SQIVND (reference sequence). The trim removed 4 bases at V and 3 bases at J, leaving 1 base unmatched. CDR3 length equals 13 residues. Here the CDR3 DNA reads TGTGCCAGTAGTAGGGACAGGGTCTACGAGCAGTACTTC. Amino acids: CASSRDRVYEQYF.

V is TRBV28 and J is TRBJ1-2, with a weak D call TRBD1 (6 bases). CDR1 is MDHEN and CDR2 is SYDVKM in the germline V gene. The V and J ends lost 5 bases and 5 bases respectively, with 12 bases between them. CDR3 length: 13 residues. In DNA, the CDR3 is TGTGCCAGCAGTGCAACAGGGAAGTATGGCTACACCTTC. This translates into CASSATGKYGYTF.

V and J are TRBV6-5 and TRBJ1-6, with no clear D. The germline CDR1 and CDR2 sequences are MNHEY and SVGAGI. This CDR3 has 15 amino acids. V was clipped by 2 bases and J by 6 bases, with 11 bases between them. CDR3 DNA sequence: TGTGCCAGCAGTTACGACGGAGCGTCTAATTCACCCCTCCACTTT. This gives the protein CASSYDGASNSPLHF.

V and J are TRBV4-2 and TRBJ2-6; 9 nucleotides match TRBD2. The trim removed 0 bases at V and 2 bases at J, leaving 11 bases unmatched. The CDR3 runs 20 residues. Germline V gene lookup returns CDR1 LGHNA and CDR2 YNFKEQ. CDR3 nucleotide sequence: TGTGCCAGCAGCCAAGATCCGGATAGCGGGAGAGGGGCTGGGGCCAACGTCCTGACTTTC. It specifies CASSQDPDSGRGAGANVLTF.

The CDR3 region is CASSQVFNSPLHF. CDR3 DNA sequence: TGCGCCAGCAGCCAAGTATTCAATTCACCCCTCCACTTT. The chain links TRBV4-1 to TRBJ1-6; D gene uncertain. The V gene's germline CDR1 is MGHRA and CDR2 YSYEKL. This CDR3 contains 13 residues. The V gene lost 1 base and the J gene lost 7 bases, with 5 bases spanning the gap.

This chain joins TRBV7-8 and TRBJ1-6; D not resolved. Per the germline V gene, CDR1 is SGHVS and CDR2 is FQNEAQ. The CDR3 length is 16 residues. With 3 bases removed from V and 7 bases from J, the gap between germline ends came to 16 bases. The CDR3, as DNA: TGTGCCAGCAGCTTCACCGCCGGGTCATTGAATTCACCCCTCCACTTT. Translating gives CASSFTAGSLNSPLHF.

The CDR3 sequence: CSASGGNEQFF. The CDR3 DNA sequence: TGCAGTGCCTCAGGGGGCAATGAGCAGTTCTTC. The gene calls are TRBV20-1 and TRBJ2-1, with TRBD1 matching over 7 bases. CDR1 and CDR2 from the germline V gene are DFQATT and SNEGSKA (reference sequence). This CDR3 is 11 amino acids long. The J segment lost 6 bases and the V segment lost 6 bases, leaving 2 bases of the junction unmatched.

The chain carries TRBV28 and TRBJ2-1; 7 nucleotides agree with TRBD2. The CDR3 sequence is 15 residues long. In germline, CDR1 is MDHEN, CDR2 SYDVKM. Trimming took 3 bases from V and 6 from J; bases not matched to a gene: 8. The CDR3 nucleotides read TGTGCCAGCAGTTTTCGGGGGGTGGTCACCAATGAGCAGTTCTTC. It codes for CASSFRGVVTNEQFF.

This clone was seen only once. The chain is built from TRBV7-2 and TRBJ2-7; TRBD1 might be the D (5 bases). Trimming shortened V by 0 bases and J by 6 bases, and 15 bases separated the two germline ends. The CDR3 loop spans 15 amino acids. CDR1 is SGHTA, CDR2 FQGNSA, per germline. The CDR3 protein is CASSLAVAGMGEQYF. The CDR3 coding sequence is TGTGCCAGCAGCTTAGCGGTAGCAGGGATGGGCGAGCAGTACTTC.

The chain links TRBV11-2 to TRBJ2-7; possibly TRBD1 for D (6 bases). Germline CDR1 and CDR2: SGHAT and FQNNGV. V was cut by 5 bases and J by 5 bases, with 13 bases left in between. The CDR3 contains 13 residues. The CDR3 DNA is TGTGCCAGCAGCCAGGGACAATTCCACGAGCAGTACTTC. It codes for CASSQGQFHEQYF.

DNA for the CDR3: TGTGCCAGCAGTTCGGACAGGGGTCAAGAGACCCAGTACTTC. Translated, it gives CASSSDRGQETQYF. The chain recombines TRBV6-9 with TRBJ2-5, with 9 positions matching TRBD1. The trim removed 4 bases at V and 2 bases at J, leaving 2 bases unmatched. Germline V lookup: CDR1 MNHGY, CDR2 SVAAGI. The CDR3 loop spans 14 amino acids.

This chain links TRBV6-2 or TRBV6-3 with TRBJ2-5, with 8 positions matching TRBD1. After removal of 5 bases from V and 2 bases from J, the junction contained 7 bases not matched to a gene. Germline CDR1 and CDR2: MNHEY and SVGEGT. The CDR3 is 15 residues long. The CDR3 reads CASSRTRDRQETQYF. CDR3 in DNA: TGTGCCAGCAGTCGTACCCGGGACAGGCAAGAGACCCAGTACTTC.

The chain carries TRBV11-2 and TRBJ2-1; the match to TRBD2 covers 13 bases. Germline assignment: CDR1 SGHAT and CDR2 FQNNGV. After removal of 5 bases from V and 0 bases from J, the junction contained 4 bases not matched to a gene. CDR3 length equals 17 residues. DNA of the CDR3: TGTGCCAGCAGCCTACTAGCGGGGGGGAGCTCCTACAATGAGCAGTTCTTC. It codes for CASSLLAGGSSYNEQFF.

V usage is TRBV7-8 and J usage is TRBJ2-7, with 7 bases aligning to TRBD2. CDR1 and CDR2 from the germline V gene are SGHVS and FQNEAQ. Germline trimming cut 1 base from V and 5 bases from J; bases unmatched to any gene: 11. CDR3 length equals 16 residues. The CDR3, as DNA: TGTGCCAGCAGCTTAGAAGGGGCGGGAGTGTTAGACGAGCAGTACTTC. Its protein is CASSLEGAGVLDEQYF.

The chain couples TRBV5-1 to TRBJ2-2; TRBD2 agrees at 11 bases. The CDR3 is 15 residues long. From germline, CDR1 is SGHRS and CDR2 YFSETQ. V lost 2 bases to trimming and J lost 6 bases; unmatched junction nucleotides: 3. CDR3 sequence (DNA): TGCGCCAGCAGCTTACTAGCGGGAGAGGCCGGGGAGCTGTTTTTT. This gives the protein CASSLLAGEAGELFF.